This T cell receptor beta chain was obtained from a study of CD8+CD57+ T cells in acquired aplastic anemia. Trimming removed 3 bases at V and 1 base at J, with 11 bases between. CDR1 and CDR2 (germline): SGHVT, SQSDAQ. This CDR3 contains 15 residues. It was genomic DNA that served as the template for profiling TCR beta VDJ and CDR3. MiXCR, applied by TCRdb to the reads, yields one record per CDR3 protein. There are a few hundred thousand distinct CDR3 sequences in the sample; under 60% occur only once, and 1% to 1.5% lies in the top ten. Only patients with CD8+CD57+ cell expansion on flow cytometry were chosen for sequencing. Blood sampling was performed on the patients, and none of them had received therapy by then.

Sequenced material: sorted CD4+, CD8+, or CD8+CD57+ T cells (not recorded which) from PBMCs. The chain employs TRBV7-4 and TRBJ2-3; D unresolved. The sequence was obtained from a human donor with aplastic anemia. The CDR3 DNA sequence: TGTGCCAGCAGCTTTACAGTCTGGGGCACAGATACGCAGTATTTT. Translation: CASSFTVWGTDTQYF.